These T cell receptor beta chains were read from a single sample in a study of blood T cell repertoires in COVID-19. Sequencing was performed with immunoSEQ multiplex PCR; in TCRdb, only in-frame clones are kept and a portion is missing. The repertoire holds some 57,000 clones, with over 75% as singletons. Sequenced: peripheral blood. The receptors here all came from a human donor in a cohort sampled during active COVID-19. CDR3s leave out the opening cysteine and the closing phenylalanine or tryptophan. The listing skips clone size in some rows; elsewhere it reads once, few, many or a size class.

-	TRBV28	13	ASSGTPIASDTQY
-	TRBV7-2	11	ASSLGGPNEQF
-	TRBV3-1/TRBV3-2	11	ASTLRGGDTQY
-	TRBV5-1	12	ASSLGGRWYEQY
-	TRBV11-2	11	ASSLSLNTEAF
-	TRBV5-1	13	ASSLGDSGRNEQF
-	TRBV4-2	16	ASSQEGTGTPNVYGYT
once	TRBV9	14	ASSVGASGAGDTQY
-	TRBV19	13	ASSILGTPLNEQY
-	TRBV24-1	18	ATSDLHGSTGRESTDTQY
-	TRBV9	12	ASSGGLPPDTQY
few	TRBV6-6	15	ASSRLLRSASTDTQY
-	TRBV28	11	ASSFHRGDGYT
-	TRBV19	12	ASSIEWADYEQY
-	TRBV5-1	14	ASSLGQGDFTDTQY
-	TRBV5-4	13	ASSLPGLGADEQF
-	TRBV6-4	13	ASSEAGQGGYGYT
once	TRBV24-1	18	ATSDKRGQASGTSYNEQF
-	TRBV30	11	AWSVLFGETQY
-	TRBV28	10	ASSTGTETQY
-	TRBV4-1	15	ASSQDGAGVVLDTQY
few	TRBV28	13	ASSFAPSGTYEQY
-	TRBV15	13	ATSRTGQLNEKLF
-	TRBV9	14	ASSGSGRADTGELF
once	TRBV19	11	ASSTTRTGELF
-	TRBV3-1/TRBV3-2	13	ASSPMDRGVGGYT
-	TRBV7-3	11	ASSGTSVGEQF
-	TRBV29-1	14	SVDTSGRANYNEQF
-	TRBV6-5	12	ASSYRRGTDTQY
-	TRBV6-2/TRBV6-3	13	ASSYDTGMTYGYT
-	TRBV10-3	13	AISFSSGSSYEQY
-	TRBV7-2	12	ASTGGLQLKTQY
-	TRBV6-1	13	ASSEAGVSNQPQH
-	TRBV5-1	14	ASSQLSGSGSGELF
-	TRBV11-3	12	ASSLGGSTDTQY
-	TRBV2	12	ASSDQGNGSPQH
-	TRBV2	12	ASSRDRRFDGYT
-	TRBV2	14	ASGSRAGGPADTQY
-	TRBV11-2	15	ASSLDLAGAIYNEQF
-	TRBV28	13	ASSSGGASPYEQY
-	TRBV4-1	15	ASSLLVSGTKPDTQY
-	TRBV6-6	13	ASSRGQGGNQPQH
-	TRBV5-1	15	ASSLPSGTGGYNEQF
-	TRBV10-3	13	AISEPTGGPGKLF
-	TRBV6-2/TRBV6-3	12	ASSRTASNQPQH
-	TRBV12-3/TRBV12-4	11	ASSFDSNYGYT
-	TRBV6-6	13	ASSPTADRTYEQY
-	TRBV10-3	14	AISGGTDISGNTIY
-	TRBV18	15	ASSPRAPVSSYNEQF
-	TRBV9	12	ASSVGQGREKLF
-	TRBV6-2/TRBV6-3	14	ASSPSGTGFSYEQY
-	TRBV28	11	ASRAGGTDTQY
-	TRBV18	12	ASSPGGGNQPQH
few	TRBV4-3	11	ASSGLSTGELF
-	TRBV6-5	11	ASRDTGGNEQY
-	TRBV12-5	11	ASAGTGVSEAF
-	TRBV11-2	13	ASGLGTRSTDTQY
-	TRBV19	13	ASRADRGMNTEAF